This T cell receptor beta chain came from a study of blood T cell repertoires in COVID-19. Germline V gene sequence: CDR1 SGHNT, CDR2 YYREEE (reference sequence). With 4 bases removed from V and 2 bases from J, the gap between germline ends came to 13 bases. This CDR3 comprises 15 residues. The repertoire was sequenced with immunoSEQ multiplex PCR; TCRdb's copy has only in-frame clones and lacks some. The sample gives 200,000 or so clones, more than 80% of which show up once; about 8.1% is in the top ten. The source material was PBMCs or T cells enriched from blood (not recorded which). The source of this sequence is a young woman who had recovered from COVID-19. This chain links TRBV5-4 with TRBJ1-3; a possible D gene is TRBD1 (6 bases). The CDR3 loop is CASSPGVLAGNTIYF. The CDR3 nucleotides read TGTGCCAGCAGCCCAGGGGTCTTGGCTGGAAACACCATATATTTT.